Listed below are T cell receptor beta chains from one sample, sequenced in a study of beta chain features in type 1 diabetes. TCRdb's table, derived via immunoSEQ multiplex PCR, lists solely in-frame clones and lacks some. In the table there are 550,000 to 850,000 clones, about an eighth of which are singletons. The sequencing sample was made of naive CD4+ T cells from blood. The source of these receptors is a man aged 18 to 30 with type 1 diabetes. The CDR3 runs from the conserved cysteine through the conserved F or W.

V gene	J gene	CDR3 protein
TRBV2	TRBJ2-1	CASSLRAGEQFF
TRBV9	TRBJ1-4	CASSPGDFGGNEKLFF
TRBV14	TRBJ1-1	CASSLLGGDSVIFF
TRBV6-1	TRBJ2-2	CASSPGLAGGGELFF
TRBV18	TRBJ2-7	CASSPRDRSYEQYF
TRBV9	TRBJ2-3	CASKSGSTDTQYF
TRBV5-1	TRBJ2-5	CASSLGSHQETQYF
TRBV2	TRBJ1-1	CASSGDMNTEAFF
TRBV19	TRBJ1-5	CASSIGSGGQPQHF
TRBV10-3	TRBJ1-1	CAISDEVTEAFF
TRBV5-1	TRBJ2-7	CASSYDTDEQYF
TRBV29-1	TRBJ2-7	CSARTGTGGYEQYF
TRBV10-3	TRBJ1-1	CAISPSPGTGETAFF
TRBV13	TRBJ2-2	CASSAPGTSGVGELFF
TRBV19	TRBJ2-1	CASSRATGGSYNEQFF
TRBV28	TRBJ2-7	CASSLFGTGIPHEQYF
TRBV30	TRBJ1-4	CAWTPGGDREKLFF
TRBV7-6	TRBJ1-1	CASSTREGSSTEAFF
TRBV5-1	TRBJ1-1	CASSVVRDTEAFF
TRBV30	TRBJ1-4	CAWTEGGGANEKLFF
TRBV7-9	TRBJ1-4	CASSRDNSNEKLFF
TRBV20-1	TRBJ1-1	CSEDGPTEAFF
TRBV7-9	TRBJ1-6	CASSLDRGFTSYGNSPLHF
TRBV6-5	TRBJ1-2	CASSYPGYGYTF
TRBV5-1	TRBJ1-5	CASSNQGGQPQHF
TRBV29-1	TRBJ1-2	CSVEDHSAVWGYTF
TRBV7-2	TRBJ1-5	CASSLGQGANQPQHF
TRBV6-5	TRBJ1-2	CASSLAWATVTNGYTF
TRBV18	TRBJ2-7	CASSTGTVTYEQYF
TRBV6-5	TRBJ1-6	CASRTTLNSPLHF
TRBV11-3	TRBJ1-1	CASSLDPGQPRAFF
TRBV7-2	TRBJ2-2	CASSFIGELFF
TRBV5-4	TRBJ2-5	CASSPDRVGTQYF
TRBV7-9	TRBJ2-1	CASSSQTRTPATNNEQFF
TRBV11-3	TRBJ2-2	CASSPTSILGVSGELFF
TRBV5-1	TRBJ2-1	CASSLGSGGNNEQFF
TRBV29-1	TRBJ1-4	CSAGRGLNEKLFF
TRBV2	TRBJ1-1	CASSEDGGVTEAFF
TRBV28	TRBJ2-5	CASSEVNTGAQETQYF
TRBV4-1	TRBJ2-6	CASSQDWAEGSSGANVLTF
TRBV5-4	TRBJ2-5	CASSLKLAEETQYF
TRBV4-1	TRBJ1-2	CATSRGVNYGYTF
TRBV2	TRBJ1-6	CASTGQGSSPLHF
TRBV28	TRBJ1-2	CASSSPYGYTF
TRBV30	TRBJ1-5	CAWSAPGTAQHF
TRBV7-3	TRBJ2-1	CASSLTRTSGDNEQFF
TRBV6-5	TRBJ2-4	CASSYSAQLAKNIQYF
TRBV6-5	TRBJ1-1	CASSYGQTNTEAFF
TRBV15	TRBJ1-1	CATSRDLGGNTEAFF
TRBV6-5	TRBJ1-2	CASSYGDYRYTF
TRBV30	TRBJ1-2	CAWSMADYGYTF
TRBV30	TRBJ1-2	CAWSIDSGVWGYTF